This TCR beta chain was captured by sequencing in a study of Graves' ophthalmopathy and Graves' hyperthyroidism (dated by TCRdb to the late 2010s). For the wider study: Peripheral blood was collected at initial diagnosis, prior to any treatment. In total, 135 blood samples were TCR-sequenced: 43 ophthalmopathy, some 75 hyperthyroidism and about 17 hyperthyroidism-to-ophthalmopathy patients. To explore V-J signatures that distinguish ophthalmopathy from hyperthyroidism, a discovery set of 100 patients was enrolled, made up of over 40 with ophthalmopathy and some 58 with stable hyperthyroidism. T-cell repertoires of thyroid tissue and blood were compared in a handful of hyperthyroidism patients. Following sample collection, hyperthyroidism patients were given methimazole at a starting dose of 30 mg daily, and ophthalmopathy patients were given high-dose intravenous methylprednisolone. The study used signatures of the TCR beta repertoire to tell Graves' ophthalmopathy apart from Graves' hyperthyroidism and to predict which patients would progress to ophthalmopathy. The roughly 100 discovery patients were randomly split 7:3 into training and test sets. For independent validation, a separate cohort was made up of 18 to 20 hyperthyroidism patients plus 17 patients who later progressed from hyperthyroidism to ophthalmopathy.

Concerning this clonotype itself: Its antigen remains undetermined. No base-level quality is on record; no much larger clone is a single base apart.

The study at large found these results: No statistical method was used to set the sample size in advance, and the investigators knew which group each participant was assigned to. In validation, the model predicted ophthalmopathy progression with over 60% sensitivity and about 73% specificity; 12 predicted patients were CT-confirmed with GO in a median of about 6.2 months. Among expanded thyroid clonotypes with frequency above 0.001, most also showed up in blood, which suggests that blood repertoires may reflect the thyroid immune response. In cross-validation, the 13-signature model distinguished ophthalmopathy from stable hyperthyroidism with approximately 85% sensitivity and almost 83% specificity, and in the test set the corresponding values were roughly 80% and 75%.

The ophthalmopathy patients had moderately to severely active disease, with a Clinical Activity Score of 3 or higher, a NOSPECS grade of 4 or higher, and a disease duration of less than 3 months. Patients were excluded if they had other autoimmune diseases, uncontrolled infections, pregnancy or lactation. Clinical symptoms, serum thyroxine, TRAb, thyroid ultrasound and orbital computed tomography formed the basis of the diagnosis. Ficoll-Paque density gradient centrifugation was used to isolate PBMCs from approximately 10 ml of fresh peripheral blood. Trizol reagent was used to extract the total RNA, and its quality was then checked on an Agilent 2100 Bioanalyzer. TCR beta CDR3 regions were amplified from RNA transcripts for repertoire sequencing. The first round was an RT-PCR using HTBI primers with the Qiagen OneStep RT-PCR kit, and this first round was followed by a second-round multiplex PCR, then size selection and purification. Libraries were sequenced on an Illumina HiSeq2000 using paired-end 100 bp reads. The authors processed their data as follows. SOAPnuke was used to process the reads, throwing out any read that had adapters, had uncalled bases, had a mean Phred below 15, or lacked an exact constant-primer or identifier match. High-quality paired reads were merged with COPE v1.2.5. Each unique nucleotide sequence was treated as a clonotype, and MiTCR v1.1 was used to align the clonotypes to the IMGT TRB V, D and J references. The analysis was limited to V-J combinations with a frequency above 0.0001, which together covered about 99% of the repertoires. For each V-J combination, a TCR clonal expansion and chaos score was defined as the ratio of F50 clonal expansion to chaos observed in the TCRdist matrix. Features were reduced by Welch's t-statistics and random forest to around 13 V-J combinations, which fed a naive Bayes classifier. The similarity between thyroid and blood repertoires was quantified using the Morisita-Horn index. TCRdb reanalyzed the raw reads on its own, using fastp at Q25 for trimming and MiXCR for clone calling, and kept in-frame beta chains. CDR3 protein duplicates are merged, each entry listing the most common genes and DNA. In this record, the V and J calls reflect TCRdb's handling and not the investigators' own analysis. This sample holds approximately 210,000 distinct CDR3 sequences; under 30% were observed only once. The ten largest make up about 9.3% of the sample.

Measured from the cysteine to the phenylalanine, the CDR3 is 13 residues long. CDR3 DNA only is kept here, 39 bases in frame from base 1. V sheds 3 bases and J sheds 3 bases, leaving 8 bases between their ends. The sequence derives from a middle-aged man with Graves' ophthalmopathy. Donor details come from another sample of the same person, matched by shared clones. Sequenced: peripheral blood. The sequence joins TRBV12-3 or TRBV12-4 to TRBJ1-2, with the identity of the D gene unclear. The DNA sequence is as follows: TGTGCCAGCAGTTTCGGGGTGGACTATGGCTACACCTTC. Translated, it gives CASSFGVDYGYTF.